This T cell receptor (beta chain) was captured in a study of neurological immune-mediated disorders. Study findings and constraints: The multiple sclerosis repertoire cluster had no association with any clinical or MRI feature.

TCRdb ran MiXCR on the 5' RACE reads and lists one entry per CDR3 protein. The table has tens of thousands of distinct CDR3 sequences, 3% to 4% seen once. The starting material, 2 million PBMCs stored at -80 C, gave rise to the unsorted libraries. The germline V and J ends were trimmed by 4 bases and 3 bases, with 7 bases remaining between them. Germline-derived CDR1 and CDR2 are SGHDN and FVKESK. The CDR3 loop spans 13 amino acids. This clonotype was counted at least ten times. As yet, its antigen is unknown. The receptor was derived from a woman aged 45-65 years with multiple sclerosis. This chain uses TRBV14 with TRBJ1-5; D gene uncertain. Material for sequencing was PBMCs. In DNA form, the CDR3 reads TGTGCCAGCAGCCGAAGGGCCAATCAGCCCCAGCATTTT. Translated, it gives CASSRRANQPQHF.